The 26 T cell receptor beta chains presented below share a single source sample, sequenced in a study of CDR3 diversity in severe acne (dated by TCRdb to about 2019). The library was obtained by PCR. The sequencing machine was an Illumina HiSeq 2000. TCRdb's own reprocessing of the public reads used fastp at Q25 and MiXCR and kept productive beta chains. Each entry merges the rows of one CDR3 protein and shows their most common DNA and genes. In all, the sample holds more than 70,000 distinct CDR3 sequences, and about 48% of those were seen once. Roughly a tenth of the sample comes from the top ten. Material: blood. The origin of the receptors is a male donor in good health, serving as a control.

V usage is TRBV20-1 and J usage is TRBJ2-3; 10 bases are shared with TRBD2. The germline CDR1 and CDR2 sequences are DFQATT and SNEGSKA (reference sequence). CDR3 size: 14 residues. V was pared by 6 bases and J by 4 bases, with 7 bases of the junction left unmatched. CDR3 in amino acids: CSAPGLAISDTQYF. The CDR3 region has the DNA TGCAGTGCCCCGGGACTAGCGATCTCAGATACGCAGTATTTT.

Many counts were recorded for this clonotype. The rearrangement links TRBV30 to TRBJ1-5; 8 nucleotides agree with TRBD1. Germline CDR1 GTSNPN, CDR2 SVGIG (reference sequence). CDR3 length equals 15 residues. J was trimmed by 9 bases and V by 2 bases; bases with no gene match: 12. The CDR3 bases are TGTGCCTGGAGTTACTCCGGGACAGGTGCCAGGCCCCAGCATTTT. It specifies CAWSYSGTGARPQHF.

In regard to this clonotype: The junction departs from the called germline gene at one end, perhaps through a read error. The V call is TRBV10-3, the J call TRBJ2-7, with TRBD1 identical over 11 bases. Germline V lookup: CDR1 ENHRY, CDR2 SYGVKD. The length of the CDR3 is 15 residues. The CDR3 spells CAITNRDRGFYKQYF. For the CDR3, the DNA is TGTGCCATCACCAACCGGGACAGGGGGTTCTACAAGCAGTACTTC.

As to this clonotype: This is likely a read error, given that the CDR3 carries no conserved phenylalanine or tryptophan at its end. This chain uses TRBV20-1 with TRBJ2-7, with D tentatively TRBD1 (5 bases). Trimming shortened V by 1 base and J by 5 bases, and 21 bases separated the two germline ends. The CDR3 runs to 16 residues. CDR1 and CDR2 from the germline V gene are DFQATT and SNEGSKA (reference sequence). CDR3 sequence reads: CSARGAGSGWSHEQYS. CDR3 DNA: TGCAGTGCTAGAGGTGCCGGGTCAGGGTGGTCCCACGAGCAGTACTCC.

This clonotype has more than one count but fewer than ten. This chain uses TRBV7-9 with TRBJ1-1; D gene unclear. Germline lookup yields CDR1 SEHNR and CDR2 FQNEAQ (reference sequence). The CDR3 has 12 residues. V gave up 2 bases and J gave up 7 bases, with 8 bases separating them. CDR3 protein: CASSLKAIEAFF. CDR3 sequence (DNA): TGTGCCAGCAGCTTAAAGGCCATTGAAGCTTTCTTT.

This chain uses TRBV14 with TRBJ2-3; 11 bases are shared with TRBD2. The CDR3 totals 16 residues. V shed 2 bases and J 2 bases; nucleotides not matched to a gene: 3. Germline-derived CDR1 and CDR2 are SGHDN and FVKESK. CDR3 DNA sequence: TGTGCCAGCAGCCAACTAGCGGGAGGTACCACAGATACGCAGTATTTT. Its translation is CASSQLAGGTTDTQYF.

This clonotype has at least ten counts. The chain recombines TRBV29-1 with TRBJ1-4, with D uncertain. The V gene's germline CDR1 is SQVTM and CDR2 ANQGSEA. CDR3 length: 13 residues. V gave up 3 bases and J gave up 6 bases, with 11 bases separating them. The CDR3 protein is CSVDPGRDEKLFF. In nucleotides, the CDR3 is TGCAGCGTTGATCCAGGAAGAGATGAAAAACTGTTTTTT.

The genes are TRBV14 and TRBJ1-1; possible D gene TRBD1, 5 bases. Germline-derived CDR1 and CDR2 are SGHDN and FVKESK. V was pared by 1 base and J by 4 bases, with 10 bases between. CDR3 size: 14 residues. This CDR3 is CASSQVGGGTEAFF. CDR3 nucleotide sequence: TGTGCCAGCAGCCAAGTGGGGGGAGGCACTGAAGCTTTCTTT.

On this clonotype: This may be a read error, as it is one base from a much larger clone. The chain couples TRBV19 to TRBJ2-5; D possibly corresponds to TRBD1 (5 bases). V lost 4 bases, J lost 5 bases, and 23 bases lay in between. This CDR3 has 17 residues. Germline CDR1 LNHDA, CDR2 SQIVND (reference sequence). This CDR3 is CASSTGTGETAGETQYF. The CDR3 DNA is TGTGCCAGTAGTACTGGAACCGGCGAGACAGCCGGGGAGACCCAGTACTTC.

A single count supports this clonotype. This chain uses TRBV15 with TRBJ1-1, with TRBD1 identical over 11 bases. The ends lost 5 bases at V and 6 bases at J; junction bases unmatched: 5. Germline-derived CDR1 and CDR2 are LNHNV and YYDKDF (reference sequence). The CDR3 loop spans 14 amino acids. The DNA for the CDR3 is TGTGCCACCAGCCCTTCGGGACAGGGGGCTGAAGCTTTCTTT. This translates into CATSPSGQGAEAFF.

Ten or more counts support this clonotype. The V call is TRBV9, the J call TRBJ1-1; D is perhaps TRBD1 (6 bases). Trimming shortened V by 0 bases and J by 11 bases, and 14 bases separated the two germline ends. The germline V gene encodes CDR1 SGDLS and CDR2 YYNGEE. CDR3 size: 13 residues. The CDR3 nucleotides are TGTGCCAGCAGCGTAGGACAGGACGGCTGGGCTTTCTTT. It encodes CASSVGQDGWAFF.

The V gene is TRBV6-6, the J gene TRBJ2-5, with 9 bases lining up with TRBD1. From germline, CDR1 is MNHNY and CDR2 SVGAGI (reference sequence). V trimming: 5 bases; J trimming: 1 base; junction bases outside the gene matches: 8. The CDR3 covers 16 residues. CDR3 DNA: TGTGCCAGCAGTAAAGGGACAGGGAGCCGCCAAGAGACCCAGTACTTC. Its translation is CASSKGTGSRQETQYF.

The chain employs TRBV7-2 and TRBJ2-7; maybe TRBD2 (5 bases). The V end was cut by 7 bases, the J end by 3 bases, with 13 bases between. The CDR3 is 13 residues long. Germline CDR1 and CDR2: SGHTA and FQGNSA. The CDR3 loop is CASTFDYRYEQYF. The CDR3 DNA is TGTGCCAGCACCTTTGACTACCGCTACGAGCAGTACTTC.

The chain is built from TRBV25-1 and TRBJ2-3, with D hard to call. This CDR3 region has 13 residues. Per the germline V gene, CDR1 is MGHDK and CDR2 is SYGVNS. Deletions cut 4 bases from V and 2 bases from J, with 7 bases between. CDR3 loop: CASSGGNTDTQYF. CDR3 sequence (DNA): TGTGCCAGCAGTGGGGGAAACACAGATACGCAGTATTTT.

V usage is TRBV7-3 and J usage is TRBJ2-7; 8 bases are a match to TRBD1. This CDR3 is 15 amino acids long. Trimming cost V 5 bases and J 3 bases; bases outside gene matches: 9. Germline V gene lookup returns CDR1 SGHTA and CDR2 FQGTGA. CDR3 sequence reads: CASSLIAGGSYEQYF. In nucleotides, the CDR3 is TGTGCCAGCAGCCTAATAGCAGGGGGCAGCTACGAGCAGTACTTC. Full variable domain (outside the CDR3, taken from reference TRBV7-3 and TRBJ2-7): GAGVSQTPSNKVTEKGKYVELRCDPISGHTALYWYRQSLGQGPEFLIYFQGTGAADDSGLPNDRFFAVRPEGSVSTLKIQRTERGDSAVYLCASSLIAGGSYEQYFGPGTRLTVT.

The CDR3 bases are TGCAGCGGGGGTGGGATCCCGAACACTGAAGCTTTCTTT. Translation: CSGGGIPNTEAFF. The chain employs TRBV29-1 and TRBJ1-1, with D uncertain. Germline CDR1 and CDR2: SQVTM and ANQGSEA. This CDR3 spans 13 amino acids. Trimming removed 7 bases from V and 1 base from J, with 13 bases in between.

This clonotype was counted a few times. This chain uses TRBV29-1 with TRBJ2-5; D might be TRBD1 or TRBD2, each matching 5 bases. CDR3 length: 13 amino acids. CDR1 SQVTM and CDR2 ANQGSEA come from the germline V gene. The V and J ends lost 4 bases and 5 bases respectively, with 14 bases between them. CDR3 sequence (DNA): TGCAGCGTTGGAGGGGCGGCCCCGGAGACCCAGTACTTC. Its translation: CSVGGAAPETQYF.

This clonotype was seen more than once but under ten times. The chain joins TRBV5-8 to TRBJ1-4; TRBD1 is a possible D gene (5 bases). CDR1 is SGHTS, CDR2 YDEGEE, per germline. Trimming took off 2 bases at V and 8 bases at J, with 22 bases between the two ends. The CDR3 sequence is 17 residues long. The CDR3 sequence: CASSFNAFVQGCEKLFF. In nucleotides, the CDR3 is TGTGCCAGCAGCTTTAATGCGTTTGTCCAGGGCTGCGAAAAACTGTTTTTT.

This clonotype is termed medium-sized. The chain employs TRBV7-8 and TRBJ2-5; TRBD1 or TRBD2 may be the D gene (5 bases each). Trimming removed 2 bases at V and 4 bases at J, with 11 bases between. Germline V CDR1 and CDR2: SGHVS, FQNEAQ. The CDR3 is made up of 14 amino acids. The CDR3 sequence is CASSLLGDVETQYF. CDR3 coding DNA: TGTGCCAGCAGCTTATTAGGGGACGTAGAGACCCAGTACTTC. The whole variable domain, filled in from reference TRBV7-8 and TRBJ2-5, reads GAGVSQSPRYKVAKRGQDVALRCDPISGHVSLFWYQQALGQGPEFLTYFQNEAQLDKSGLPSDRFFAERPEGSVSTLKIQRTQQEDSAVYLCASSLLGDVETQYFGPGTRLLVL.

CDR3 loop: CASQNRVYTEAFF. Written as DNA, the CDR3 is TGTGCCAGCCAGAACAGGGTGTACACTGAAGCTTTCTTT. The J gene is TRBJ1-1, the V gene TRBV2, with D possibly being TRBD1 (6 bases). With 8 bases removed from V and 3 bases from J, the gap between germline ends came to 13 bases. The CDR3 is 13 amino acids. Germline CDR1 is SNHLY and CDR2 is FYNNEI.

In nucleotides, the CDR3 is TGTGCCAGTAGTATACGGGACAGCTATGGCTACACCTTC. It yields the protein CASSIRDSYGYTF. The V gene is TRBV19, the J gene TRBJ1-2, with TRBD1 matching over 7 bases. The V gene end was trimmed by 2 bases and the J gene end by 4 bases; junction bases not matched to a gene: 1. This CDR3 has 13 residues. CDR1 is LNHDA and CDR2 is SQIVND in the germline V gene (reference sequence).

This clonotype appeared many times. The chain has TRBV5-6 and TRBJ1-2; D may be TRBD1 (5 bases). Germline V gene sequence: CDR1 SGHDT, CDR2 YYEEEE. The CDR3 sequence is 14 residues long. Between the trimmed V and J ends, which lost 0 bases and 5 bases, there was a span of 11 bases. The CDR3 coding sequence is TGTGCCAGCAGCTTGGGTTCAGGGCCATATGGCTACACCTTC. This sequence encodes CASSLGSGPYGYTF.

In regard to this clonotype: Here the CDR3 omits its conserved ending phenylalanine or tryptophan, so a read error is the likely source. The limits of the CDR3 on the DNA are not certain, so only TCRdb's listed CDR3 is given. The chain combines TRBV12-3 or TRBV12-4 with TRBJ2-1; the DNA was not used to check the table's D call, TRBD1. Inclusive of both ends, the CDR3 amounts to 15 amino acids. CDR3 in amino acids: CASSSDRAVGYTFGS.

The rearrangement links TRBV2 to TRBJ1-2; D is undetermined. Germline CDR1 reads SNHLY; CDR2 reads FYNNEI. The CDR3 consists of 14 residues. V was trimmed by 4 bases and J by 5 bases, leaving 14 bases between them. The CDR3 DNA is TGTGCCAGCAGTGTGCTAGGAAACGATTATGGCTACACCTTC. Amino acid sequence: CASSVLGNDYGYTF.

CDR3 in DNA: TGTGCCACCGGGGGGGGCGATAGCAATCAGCCCCAGCATTTT. It translates to CATGGGDSNQPQHF. The rearrangement links TRBV24-1 to TRBJ1-5, with a tentative D call TRBD1 (6 bases). Germline CDR1 is KGHDR and CDR2 is SFDVKD. The V end lost 9 bases, the J end lost 0 bases, and 11 bases lay between the germline ends. The CDR3 has 14 amino acids.

This clonotype was seen a few times. The junction does not match germline at one end; this may be a read error. The CDR3 DNA sequence: TGTGCCAACAGCCAAGATATCGGCGGGAGGTACGCAGATACGCAGTATTTT. Its translation: CANSQDIGGRYADTQYF. The genes are TRBV14 and TRBJ2-3; 8 bases fit TRBD2. The CDR3 contains 17 residues. Germline V CDR1 and CDR2: SGHDN, FVKESK.